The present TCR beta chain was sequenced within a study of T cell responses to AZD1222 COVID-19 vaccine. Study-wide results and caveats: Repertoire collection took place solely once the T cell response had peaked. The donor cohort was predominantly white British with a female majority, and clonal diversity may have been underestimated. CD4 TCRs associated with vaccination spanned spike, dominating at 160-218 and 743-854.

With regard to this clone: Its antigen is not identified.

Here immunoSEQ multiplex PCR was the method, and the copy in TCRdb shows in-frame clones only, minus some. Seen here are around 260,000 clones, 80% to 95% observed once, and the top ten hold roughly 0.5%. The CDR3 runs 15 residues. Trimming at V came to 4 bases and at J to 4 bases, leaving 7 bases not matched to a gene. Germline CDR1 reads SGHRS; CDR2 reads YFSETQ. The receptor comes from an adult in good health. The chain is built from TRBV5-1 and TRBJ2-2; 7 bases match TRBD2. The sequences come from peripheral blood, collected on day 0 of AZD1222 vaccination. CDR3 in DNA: TGCGCCAGCAGCCCGGGGACTACTCGCACCGGGGAGCTGTTTTTT. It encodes CASSPGTTRTGELFF.